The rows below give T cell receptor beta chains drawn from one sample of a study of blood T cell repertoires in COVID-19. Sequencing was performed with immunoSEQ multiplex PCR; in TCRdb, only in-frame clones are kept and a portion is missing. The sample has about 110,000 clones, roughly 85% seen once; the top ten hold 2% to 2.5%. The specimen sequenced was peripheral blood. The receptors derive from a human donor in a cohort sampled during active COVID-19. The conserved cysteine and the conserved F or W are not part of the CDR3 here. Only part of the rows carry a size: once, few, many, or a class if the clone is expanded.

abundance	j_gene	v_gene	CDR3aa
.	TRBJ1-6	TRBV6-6	ASGGDGYNSPLH
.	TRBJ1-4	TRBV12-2	ASRSGQFNEKLF
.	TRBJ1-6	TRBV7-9	ASSLTASSYNSPLH
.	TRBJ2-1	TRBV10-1	ASSESRLAGGDEQF
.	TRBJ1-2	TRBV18	ASSPRLDRGYGYT
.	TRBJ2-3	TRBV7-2	ASSLGAGGPDTQY
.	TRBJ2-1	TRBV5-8	ASSLPSGGTLYNEQF
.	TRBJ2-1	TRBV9	ASSPDRLHEQF
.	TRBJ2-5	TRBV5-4	ASSVPASGEETQY
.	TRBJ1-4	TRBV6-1	ASSEGGGREKLF
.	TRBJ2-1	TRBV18	ASSPLRDRGYNEQF
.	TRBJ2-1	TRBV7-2	ASSSRRGDSYNEQF
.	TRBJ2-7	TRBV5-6	ASSYRAYEQY
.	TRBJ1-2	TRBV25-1	ASSAPTGTYGYT
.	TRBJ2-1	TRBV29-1	SVGLAGGPLTMRQF
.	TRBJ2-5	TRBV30	AWTTSGTFQETQY
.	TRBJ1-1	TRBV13	ASSTSDTSQSEAF
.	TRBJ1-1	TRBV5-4	ASSLEGDGEAF
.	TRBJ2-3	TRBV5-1	ASRLQGAQRDTQY
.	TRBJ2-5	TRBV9	ASSESGRETQY
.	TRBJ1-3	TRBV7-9	ASSLGMPGQGNTIY
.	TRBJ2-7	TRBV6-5	ASRDLGVTQY
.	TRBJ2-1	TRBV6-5	ASMRDRWGYEQF
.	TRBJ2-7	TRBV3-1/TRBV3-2	ASSQSGYEQY
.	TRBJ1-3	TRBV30	AWALRNTIY
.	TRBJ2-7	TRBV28	ASSTWTGVGEQY
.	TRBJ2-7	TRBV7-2	ASSLLGGAYEQY
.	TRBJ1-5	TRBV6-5	ASRKGQGNQPQH
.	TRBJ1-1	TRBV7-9	ASSSTGLPNTEAF
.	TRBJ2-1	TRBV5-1	ASSPTGVGYNEQF
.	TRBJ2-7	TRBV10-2	ASLRAYEQY
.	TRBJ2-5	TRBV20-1	SASTSGGRPRTQY
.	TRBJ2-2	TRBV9	ASSARQAGGSGELF
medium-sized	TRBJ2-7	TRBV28	ASSTQGRSYEQY
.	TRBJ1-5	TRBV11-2	ASSPLGGPISNQPQH
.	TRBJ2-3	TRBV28	ASSHGGAGSTDTQY
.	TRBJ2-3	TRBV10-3	AISESKGAGSTDTQY
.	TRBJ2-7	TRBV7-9	ASSSYRDSSIYEQY
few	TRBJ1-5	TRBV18	ASSSRQGSNQPQH
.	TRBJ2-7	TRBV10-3	AISQLAGGSYEQY
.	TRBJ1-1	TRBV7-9	ASSAVANTEAF
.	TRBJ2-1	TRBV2	ASRISGNNEQF
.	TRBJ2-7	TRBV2	ASSVSPGQY
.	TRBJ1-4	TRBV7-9	ASSPPQAEMSEKLF
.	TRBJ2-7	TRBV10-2	ASTASGRRHEQY
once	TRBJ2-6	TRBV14	ASSHHSSGANVLT
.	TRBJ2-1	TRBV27	ASHQSSIRHNEQF
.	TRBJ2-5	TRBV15	ATSRDRGTNQETQY
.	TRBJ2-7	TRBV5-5	ASSLSSSPYEQY
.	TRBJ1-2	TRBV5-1	ASSEQGYYGYT
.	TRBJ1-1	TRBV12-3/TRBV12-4	ASKQGYAEAF
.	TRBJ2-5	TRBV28	ASSSPSGGGTRETQY
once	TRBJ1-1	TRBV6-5	ASSRSREAF
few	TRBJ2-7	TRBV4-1	ASRGQGGSNEQY
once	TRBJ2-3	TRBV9	ASSVERAGTDTQY